This TCR beta chain was recovered during a study of T cells in Graves' hyperthyroidism and ophthalmopathy. Study-wide points: Blood shared most expanded thyroid clonotypes above 0.001.

The patients, who ranged from 18 to 65 in age, presented with newly diagnosed hyperthyroidism lasting under 2 months. The PBMCs had their origin in around 10 ml of fresh peripheral blood. This CDR3 region has 14 residues. Germline values: CDR1 DFQATT, CDR2 SNEGSKA (reference sequence). V was pared by 3 bases and J by 5 bases, with 13 bases between. This clonotype was picked up many times. Its specificity is not known. RNA transcripts provided the source from which TCR beta CDR3 regions were amplified. Researchers ran a first-round RT-PCR on the TCR CDR3 using the HTBI primer set. Via MiXCR, TCRdb re-called the multiplex PCR reads, giving one row per CDR3 protein. The table lists around 340,000 distinct CDR3 sequences, about 17% of them singletons.

This sequence originates from a young woman with Graves' hyperthyroidism that later progressed to Graves' ophthalmopathy. The sample was blood. The rearrangement joins TRBV20-1 to TRBJ1-4, with D tentatively TRBD1 (6 bases). The CDR3 nucleotides are TGCAGTGCTAGGTCTACAGGGAACAATGAAAAACTGTTTTTT. This translates into CSARSTGNNEKLFF.